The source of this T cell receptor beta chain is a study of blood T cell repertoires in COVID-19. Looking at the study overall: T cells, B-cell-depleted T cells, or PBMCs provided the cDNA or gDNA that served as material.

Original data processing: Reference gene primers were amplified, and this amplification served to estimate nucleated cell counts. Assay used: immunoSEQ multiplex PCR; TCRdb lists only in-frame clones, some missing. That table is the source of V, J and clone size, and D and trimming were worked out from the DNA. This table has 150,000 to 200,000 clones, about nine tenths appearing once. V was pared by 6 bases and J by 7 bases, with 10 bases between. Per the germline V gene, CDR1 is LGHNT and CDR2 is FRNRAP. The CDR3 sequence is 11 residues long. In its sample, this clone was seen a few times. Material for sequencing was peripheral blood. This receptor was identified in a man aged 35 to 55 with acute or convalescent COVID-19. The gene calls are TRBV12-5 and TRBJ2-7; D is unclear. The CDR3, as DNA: TGTGCTAGTGGGTTACAGTGGGAGCAGTACTTC. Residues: CASGLQWEQYF.